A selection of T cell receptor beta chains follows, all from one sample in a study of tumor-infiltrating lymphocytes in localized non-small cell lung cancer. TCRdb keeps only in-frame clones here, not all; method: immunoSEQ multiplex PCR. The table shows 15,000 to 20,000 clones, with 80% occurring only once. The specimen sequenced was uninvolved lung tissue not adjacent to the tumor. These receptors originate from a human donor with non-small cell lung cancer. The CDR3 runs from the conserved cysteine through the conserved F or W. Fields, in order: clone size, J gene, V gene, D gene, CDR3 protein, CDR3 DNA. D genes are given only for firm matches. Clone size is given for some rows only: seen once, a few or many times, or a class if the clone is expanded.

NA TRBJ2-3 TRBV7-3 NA CASSLAADTQYF TGTGCCAGCAGCTTAGCAGCAGATACGCAGTATTTT
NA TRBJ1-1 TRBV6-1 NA CASSEAEPGGVEAFF TGTGCCAGCAGTGAAGCGGAGCCGGGGGGCGTCGAAGCTTTCTTT
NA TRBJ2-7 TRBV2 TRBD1 CASNLDRGNEQYF TGTGCCAGCAACTTGGACAGGGGCAACGAGCAGTACTTC
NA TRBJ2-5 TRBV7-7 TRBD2 CASSPWGGRGQETQYF TGTGCCAGCAGCCCCTGGGGCGGGAGGGGACAAGAGACCCAGTACTTC
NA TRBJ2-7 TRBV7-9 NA CASSLLLYEQYF TGTGCCAGCAGCTTATTGCTCTACGAGCAGTACTTC
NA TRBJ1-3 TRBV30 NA CAWRAQALGGNTIYF TGTGCCTGGAGAGCCCAGGCTTTAGGAGGAAACACCATATATTTT
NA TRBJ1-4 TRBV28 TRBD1 CASRGQTTNEKLFF TGTGCCAGCAGGGGACAGACAACTAATGAAAAACTGTTTTTT
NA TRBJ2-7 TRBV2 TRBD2 CASSESPTSGTFEQYF TGTGCCAGCAGTGAATCTCCGACTAGCGGGACTTTCGAGCAGTACTTC
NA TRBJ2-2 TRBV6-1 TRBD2 CASSENQNLAGTGELFF TGTGCCAGCAGTGAAAACCAAAACCTAGCGGGAACCGGGGAGCTGTTTTTT
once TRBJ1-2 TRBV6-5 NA CASSNQGQNYGYTF TGTGCCAGCAGCAACCAAGGACAGAACTATGGCTACACCTTC
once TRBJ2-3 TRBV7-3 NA CASKGSGDTQYF TGTGCCAGCAAGGGGAGCGGGGATACGCAGTATTTT
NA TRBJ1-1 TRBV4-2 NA CASSQAHHTEAFF TGTGCCAGCAGCCAAGCACATCACACTGAAGCTTTCTTT
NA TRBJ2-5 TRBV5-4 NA CASSGQETQYF TGTGCCAGCAGCGGACAAGAGACCCAGTACTTC
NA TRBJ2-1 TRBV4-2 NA CASSQVGDFRDSYNEQFF TGTGCCAGCAGCCAAGTTGGGGACTTTCGCGACTCCTACAATGAGCAGTTCTTC
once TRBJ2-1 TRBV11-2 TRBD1 CASSLRGREQFF TGTGCCAGCAGCTTAAGGGGGCGAGAGCAGTTCTTC
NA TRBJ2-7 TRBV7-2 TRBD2 CASSPSSGRSYEQYF TGTGCCAGCAGCCCTTCTAGCGGTCGGTCCTACGAGCAGTACTTC
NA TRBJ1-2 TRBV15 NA CATSRVSRDPRGYTF TGTGCCACCAGCAGAGTGAGCAGGGACCCAAGGGGCTACACCTTC
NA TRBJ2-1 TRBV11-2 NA CASSYFRSYNEQFF TGTGCCAGCAGCTATTTCCGCAGCTACAATGAGCAGTTCTTC
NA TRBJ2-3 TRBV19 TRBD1 CASRSGTGAATQYF TGTGCCAGTAGATCAGGAACAGGGGCAGCTACGCAGTATTTT
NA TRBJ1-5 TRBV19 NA CASSISGAHSNQPQHF TGTGCCAGTAGTATATCAGGGGCCCATAGCAATCAGCCCCAGCATTTT
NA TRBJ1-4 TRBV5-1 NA CASSSTGWGGEKLFF TGCGCCAGCAGCTCTACAGGGTGGGGTGGTGAAAAACTGTTTTTT
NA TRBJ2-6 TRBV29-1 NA CSVVLSGDLSGANVLTF TGCAGCGTCGTCCTCTCCGGGGATCTCTCTGGGGCCAACGTCCTGACTTTC
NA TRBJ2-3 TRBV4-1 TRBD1 CASSQGTGSPDTQYF TGCGCCAGCAGCCAGGGGACAGGGTCACCAGATACGCAGTATTTT
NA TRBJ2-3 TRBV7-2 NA CASSFGGPDTQYF TGTGCCAGCAGCTTTGGGGGGCCGGATACGCAGTATTTT
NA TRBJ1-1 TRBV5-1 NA CASSDRAGLAEAFF TGCGCCAGCAGTGATAGAGCAGGGCTAGCTGAAGCTTTCTTT
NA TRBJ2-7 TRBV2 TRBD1 CASSRDRDPGIREQYF TGTGCCAGCAGCCGGGACAGGGACCCGGGTATACGTGAGCAGTACTTC
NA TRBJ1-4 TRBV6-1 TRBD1 CASSTGQGNEKLFF TGTGCCAGCAGTACGGGACAGGGGAATGAAAAACTGTTTTTT
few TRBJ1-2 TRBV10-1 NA CASSESPLYGYTF TGCGCCAGCAGTGAGTCCCCTCTCTATGGCTACACCTTC
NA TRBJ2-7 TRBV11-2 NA CASSLDRVFYEQYF TGTGCCAGCAGCTTAGATCGGGTTTTCTACGAGCAGTACTTC
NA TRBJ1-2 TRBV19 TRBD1 CASVDRGRDYGYTF TGTGCCAGTGTGGACAGGGGAAGAGACTATGGCTACACCTTC
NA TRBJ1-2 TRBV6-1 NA CASSVWMNGAGQANYGYTF TGTGCCAGCAGTGTCTGGATGAATGGGGCAGGGCAGGCTAACTATGGCTACACCTTC
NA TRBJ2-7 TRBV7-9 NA CASSGAGRGPSYEQYF TGTGCCAGCAGTGGGGCGGGGAGGGGGCCCTCCTACGAGCAGTACTTC
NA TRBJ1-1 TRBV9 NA CASSVDRNTEAFF TGTGCCAGCAGCGTGGACAGAAACACTGAAGCTTTCTTT
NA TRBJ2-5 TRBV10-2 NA CASSERRARGETQYF TGCGCCAGCAGTGAGCGGAGGGCCCGCGGAGAGACCCAGTACTTC
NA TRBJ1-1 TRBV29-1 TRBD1 CSVRTGGNTEAFF TGCAGCGTTAGGACAGGGGGAAACACTGAAGCTTTCTTT
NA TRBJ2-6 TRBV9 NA CASSVGPGTGANVLTF TGTGCCAGCAGCGTAGGCCCGGGGACTGGGGCCAACGTCCTGACTTTC
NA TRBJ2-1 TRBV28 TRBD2 CASSSPSTSGIYNEQFF TGTGCCAGCAGTTCACCCTCTACTAGCGGGATTTACAATGAGCAGTTCTTC
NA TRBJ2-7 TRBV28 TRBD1 CASSAPGQGHYEQYF TGTGCCAGCAGTGCCCCGGGACAGGGGCATTACGAGCAGTACTTC
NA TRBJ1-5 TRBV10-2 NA CASSAQFSNQPQHF TGCGCCAGCAGTGCACAGTTTAGTAATCAGCCCCAGCATTTT
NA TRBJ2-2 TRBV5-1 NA CASSSGLPTGELFF TGCGCCAGCAGCTCGGGACTCCCTACCGGGGAGCTGTTTTTT
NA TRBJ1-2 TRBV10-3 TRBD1 CAISEWEKRDSYGYTF TGTGCCATCAGTGAGTGGGAAAAAAGGGACAGCTATGGCTACACCTTC
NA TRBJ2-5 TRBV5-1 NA CASSLAPGVGQETQYF TGCGCCAGCAGCTTGGCCCCAGGGGTAGGGCAAGAGACCCAGTACTTC
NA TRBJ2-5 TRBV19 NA CASSMTVQQETQYF TGTGCCAGTAGTATGACTGTCCAGCAAGAGACCCAGTACTTC
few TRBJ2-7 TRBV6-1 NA CASSSGGYEQYF TGTGCCAGCAGTTCAGGCGGTTACGAGCAGTACTTC
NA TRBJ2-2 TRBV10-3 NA CAIRTRSGGELFF TGTGCCATCAGGACCAGGTCGGGCGGGGAGCTGTTTTTT
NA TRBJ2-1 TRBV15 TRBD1 CATSPSPGQGRYNEQFF TGTGCCACCAGTCCTTCTCCCGGACAGGGGCGGTACAATGAGCAGTTCTTC
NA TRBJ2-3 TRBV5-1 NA CASSLAASTDTQYF TGCGCCAGCAGCTTGGCGGCGAGCACAGATACGCAGTATTTT
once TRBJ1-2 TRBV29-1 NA CSVRQSNYGYTF TGCAGCGTCCGACAGTCTAACTATGGCTACACCTTC
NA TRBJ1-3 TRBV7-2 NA CASSRGGSGNTIYF TGTGCCAGCAGCCGTGGGGGCTCTGGAAACACCATATATTTT
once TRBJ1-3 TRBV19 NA CASSPSHGNTIYF TGTGCCAGTAGTCCCTCACACGGAAACACCATATATTTT
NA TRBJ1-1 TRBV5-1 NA CASSTGSYTEAFF TGCGCCAGCAGCACAGGTTCGTACACTGAAGCTTTCTTT
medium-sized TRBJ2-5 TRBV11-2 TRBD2 CASSLEVGRGAQYF TGTGCCAGCAGCTTAGAGGTGGGACGGGGGGCCCAGTACTTC